This TCR beta chain was identified in a study of radiotherapy plus CTLA-4 blockade in lung cancer (dated by TCRdb to 2016 to 2018). Study-level background: Objective responses occurred in 18% of enrolled patients, and about 33% achieved disease control.

Libraries came from the immunoSEQ multiplex PCR assay. The clones in this table, taken by TCRdb from immuneACCESS, are in-frame only. Not every clone is retained; where verified, under half of the shortfall comes from an unresolved V gene, and the cause of the rest is unknown. The table for this sample lists around 59,000 clones; just over 75% of them were counted only once. In total, the top ten clones hold almost 4% of the sample. Overall study outcomes, separate from this receptor: TCR clones derived from tumors expanded in peripheral blood after treatment with radiotherapy and ipilimumab. Increased serum interferon-beta after radiation, together with early dynamic changes in blood T cell clones, were reported to be the strongest predictors of response.

With regard to this clone: Its antigen remains undetermined. It has no much larger one-base neighbor in the sample; base qualities were not kept.

Focal radiation therapy combined with CTLA-4 blockade (ipilimumab) was tested in patients with chemo-refractory metastatic non-small-cell lung cancer. The CDR3 holds 11 amino acids from the cysteine to the phenylalanine. Just CDR3 DNA is preserved here, 33 bases in frame from base 1. The germline V gene encodes CDR1 MNHNY and CDR2 SVGAGI (reference sequence). V is clipped by 10 bases and J by 7 bases, and the sequence between their germline boundaries is 11 bases long. This specimen was peripheral blood, taken from a patient treated with radiotherapy plus ipilimumab. The V gene is TRBV6-6 and the J gene is TRBJ1-5, with no D gene named confidently. This receptor was identified in a human donor with non-small cell lung cancer who had a partial response to radiotherapy plus ipilimumab. The CDR3 reads as follows: CATGGPQPQHF. Read as DNA, the sequence is TGTGCCACCGGAGGGCCCCAGCCCCAGCATTTT.